Following are 18 T cell receptor beta chains from one sample sequenced in a study of blood T cell repertoires in COVID-19. This table comes from immunoSEQ multiplex PCR, and its TCRdb copy is limited to in-frame clones, with some not included. The sample holds around 100,000 clones; more than 75% are singletons and the top ten take around 4.5%. The sequencing sample was made of peripheral blood. Receptor source: a man aged 35-49 years with acute or convalescent COVID-19.

This clone has only one observation. The chain uses TRBV10-3 and TRBJ2-3; TRBD2 agrees at 7 bases. The length of the CDR3 is 15 residues. The V and J ends lost 3 bases and 0 bases, in that order; junction bases with no gene match: 3. Looked up from germline, CDR1 is ENHRY and CDR2 is SYGVKD. The CDR3 loop reads CAISDGSGSTDTQYF. The CDR3 DNA follows: TGTGCCATCAGTGATGGTAGCGGGAGCACAGATACGCAGTATTTT.

This sequence joins TRBV3-1 (or the pseudogene TRBV3-2) and TRBJ1-2; possible D gene TRBD1, 6 bases. This CDR3 is 13 amino acids long. V lost 4 bases and J lost 6, with 12 bases in between. Germline V CDR1 and CDR2: LGHDT, YNNKEL (reference sequence). CDR3 residues: CASSPRRGDGYTF. DNA for the CDR3: TGTGCCAGCAGCCCCCGCAGGGGCGATGGCTACACCTTC.

The chain links TRBV25-1 to TRBJ2-5; no clear D. Germline V lookup: CDR1 MGHDK, CDR2 SYGVNS. The CDR3 totals 12 residues. V dropped 5 bases and J dropped 3 bases, with 7 bases sitting between them. In nucleotides, the CDR3 is TGTGCCAGCAGTCAAGGAGAAGAGACCCAGTACTTC. It codes for CASSQGEETQYF.

This clone was seen once. The CDR3 nucleotides read TGTGCCAGCAGTGAAGGGACAGGGGGAGGGCAGTACTTC. Protein: CASSEGTGGGQYF. The V call is TRBV6-1, the J call TRBJ2-7; 10 positions agree with TRBD1. V was clipped by 1 base and J by 9 bases; unmatched bases: 3. This CDR3 has 13 amino acids. Germline CDR1 is MNHNS and CDR2 is SASEGT.

This CDR3 is CASSLRGSNYGYTF. In DNA, the CDR3 is TGTGCCAGCAGCCTCCGGGGGTCGAACTATGGCTACACCTTC. The chain carries TRBV6-2 or TRBV6-3 and TRBJ1-2; possibly TRBD1 for D (5 bases). Trimming removed 6 bases from V and 2 bases from J, with 13 bases in between. The germline gives CDR1 MNHEY, CDR2 SVGEGT. The CDR3 extends over 14 amino acids.

The chain employs TRBV5-1 and TRBJ1-6, with TRBD1 identical over 10 bases. V was clipped by 0 bases and J by 5 bases; unmatched bases: 5. The germline V gene has CDR1 SGHRS and CDR2 YFSETQ. This CDR3 comprises 17 residues. CDR3 sequence (DNA): TGCGCCAGCAGCTTGGAGGGACAGGGGAGAAATAATTCACCCCTCCACTTT. Its translation: CASSLEGQGRNNSPLHF. Based on the CDR3 plus reference TRBV5-1 and TRBJ1-6, the full variable domain is KAGVTQTPRYLIKTRGQQVTLSCSPISGHRSVSWYQQTPGQGLQFLFEYFSETQRNKGNFPGRFSGRQFSNSRSEMNVSTLELGDSALYLCASSLEGQGRNNSPLHFGNGTRLTVT.

The CDR3 DNA is TGTGCCAGCAGCTCACCAGGACTAGCGGCGAACACCGGGGAGCTGTTTTTT. As protein: CASSSPGLAANTGELFF. V is TRBV7-6 and J is TRBJ2-2, with 10 nucleotides matching TRBD2. There are 17 residues in the CDR3. J was trimmed by 0 bases and V by 4 bases; bases with no gene match: 5. From germline, CDR1 is SGHVS and CDR2 FNYEAQ.

The count of this clone is one. The chain employs TRBV27 and TRBJ2-2; 10 bases agree with TRBD2. CDR3 length equals 16 residues. Trimming cost V 8 bases and J 4 bases; bases outside gene matches: 10. Per germline, CDR1 MNHEY and CDR2 SMNVEV (reference sequence). DNA of the CDR3: TGTGCCAGCTCACGACAAGCGGGGGGGCCCACCGGGGAGCTGTTTTTT. This sequence encodes CASSRQAGGPTGELFF.

V usage is TRBV19 and J usage is TRBJ2-5; 9 bases map to TRBD2. The germline CDR1 and CDR2 sequences are LNHDA and SQIVND (reference sequence). The V segment lost 7 bases and the J segment 6 bases; nucleotides outside the gene matches: 9. The CDR3 extends over 14 amino acids. The CDR3 DNA follows: TGTGCCAGTACTCCCGGGGGGACTAGCAAGACCCAGTACTTC. It yields the protein CASTPGGTSKTQYF.

The chain recombines TRBV6-4 with TRBJ1-3, with D uncertain. The CDR3 spans 13 residues. The V gene's germline CDR1 is MRHNA and CDR2 SNTAGT. V was pared by 3 bases and J by 2 bases, with 5 bases between. In DNA, the CDR3 is TGTGCCAGCAGTGAGTCTCCTGGAAACACCATATATTTT. This translates into CASSESPGNTIYF.

This chain joins TRBV18 and TRBJ2-1; 9 nucleotides match TRBD1. This CDR3 region has 15 residues. J gave up 7 bases and V 2 bases, and 6 bases lay outside the gene matches. CDR1 is KGHSH, CDR2 LQKENI, per germline. CDR3 region: CASSPNRGQSNEQFF. In nucleotides, the CDR3 is TGTGCCAGCTCACCAAACAGGGGGCAGTCGAATGAGCAGTTCTTC.

In its sample, this clone was seen a few times. V usage is TRBV11-2 and J usage is TRBJ1-3; D unresolved. Germline CDR1 is SGHAT and CDR2 is FQNNGV. The CDR3 has 14 amino acids. V lost 1 base and J 2 bases, leaving 6 bases between the germline ends. CDR3 loop: CASSLVGPGNTIYF. DNA for the CDR3: TGTGCCAGCAGCTTAGTGGGCCCTGGAAACACCATATATTTT.

V and J are TRBV6-6 and TRBJ1-2; no clear D gene. The CDR3 contains 13 residues. Trimming cost V 7 bases and J 0 bases, with 9 bases left between them. Per germline, CDR1 MNHNY and CDR2 SVGAGI (reference sequence). The CDR3 loop reads CASTHEANYGYTF. The CDR3 coding sequence is TGTGCCAGCACACATGAAGCTAACTATGGCTACACCTTC.

This clone was counted once. The rearrangement joins TRBV7-2 to TRBJ2-1; no firm D call. The V end was cut by 5 bases, the J end by 0 bases, with 14 bases between. This CDR3 contains 16 residues. Germline CDR1 is SGHTA and CDR2 is FQGNSA. The CDR3 coding sequence is TGTGCCAGCAGCCTCCTTCCCCCCAGCTCCTACAATGAGCAGTTCTTC. It translates to CASSLLPPSSYNEQFF.

The chain employs TRBV30 and TRBJ2-7, with TRBD1 matching 7 bases. The CDR3 has 14 amino acids. CDR1 and CDR2 from the germline V gene are GTSNPN and SVGIG (reference sequence). V shed 4 bases and J 4 bases; nucleotides not matched to a gene: 10. CDR3 sequence reads: CAWTPDRFEYEQYF. As DNA, the CDR3 is TGTGCCTGGACCCCGGACAGGTTCGAGTACGAGCAGTACTTC.

This chain joins TRBV3-1 (or the pseudogene TRBV3-2) and TRBJ1-1; D is unclear. V lost 0 bases, J lost 0 bases, and 11 bases lay in between. The CDR3 runs 16 residues. Germline lookup yields CDR1 LGHDT and CDR2 YNNKEL (reference sequence). The CDR3 is CASSQEVEGMNTEAFF. The CDR3 region has the DNA TGTGCCAGCAGCCAAGAAGTCGAGGGAATGAACACTGAAGCTTTCTTT.

This chain connects TRBV21-1 to TRBJ2-2; TRBD1 is the table's D call, not checked against the DNA. TRBV21-1 is termed a pseudogene. CDR3 length equals 11 residues. The CDR3 spells CATPGAGELFF. The CDR3 nucleotides are TGTGCCACCCCAGGGGCCGGGGAGCTGTTTTTT.

V is TRBV2 and J is TRBJ1-1; TRBD1 aligns across 11 bases. In germline, CDR1 is SNHLY, CDR2 FYNNEI. The V gene end was trimmed by 4 bases and the J gene end by 1 base; junction bases not matched to a gene: 2. This CDR3 has 15 amino acids. This CDR3 reads CASSGDRGRNTEAFF. The CDR3 DNA reads TGTGCCAGCAGTGGGGACAGGGGGAGGAACACTGAAGCTTTCTTT.